These 9 T cell receptor beta chains originate from one sample sequenced in a study of breast tumors, draining lymph nodes, adjacent tissues. TCRdb recomputed calls from the multiplex PCR reads with MiXCR, one row per CDR3 protein. Among approximately 88,000 distinct CDR3 sequences listed, around 28% were seen once. The lymph nodes were axillary draining lymph nodes from breast cancer patients. Material for sequencing was axillary lymph node tissue. Source of these receptors: a female donor with breast cancer. Some clones in this sample may be carry-over from other donors' samples.

In the case of this clonotype: A much bigger clone sits one base away, suggesting this may be a read error. This chain joins TRBV29-1 and TRBJ1-1, with a possible D match to TRBD1 (5 bases). V gave up 3 bases and J gave up 6 bases, with 14 bases separating them. The CDR3 covers 13 residues. Germline values: CDR1 SQVTM, CDR2 ANQGSEA. In nucleotides, the CDR3 is TGCAGCGTTGAGGGGGACCTAGGAGCTGAAGCTTTCTTT. It specifies CSVEGDLGAEAFF.

The sample holds many counts of this clonotype. The chain recombines TRBV5-6 with TRBJ2-7, with 7 bases lining up with TRBD2. The CDR3 has 15 residues. Germline-derived CDR1 and CDR2 are SGHDT and YYEEEE. The ends lost 4 bases at V and 2 bases at J; junction bases unmatched: 9. The CDR3 sequence: CASSHSGGGTYEQYF. The CDR3, as DNA: TGTGCCAGCAGCCACTCTGGGGGGGGGACCTACGAGCAGTACTTC.

This clonotype has ten or more counts. The chain has TRBV7-8 and TRBJ1-5; maybe TRBD1 (5 bases). V lost 5 bases, J lost 8 bases, and 16 bases lay in between. The CDR3 extends over 14 amino acids. The V gene's germline CDR1 is SGHVS and CDR2 FQNEAQ. The CDR3 loop reads CASSTGTVPEPQHF. The CDR3 DNA is TGTGCCAGCAGCACCGGGACGGTGCCGGAGCCCCAGCATTTT.

The chain is built from TRBV11-3 and TRBJ2-1; D uncertain. CDR1 and CDR2 (germline): SGHNT, YENEEA. The CDR3 length is 17 residues. With 0 bases removed from V and 0 bases from J, the gap between germline ends came to 12 bases. CDR3: CASSLELGASSYNEQFF. The CDR3 region has the DNA TGTGCCAGCAGCTTAGAGTTGGGCGCCAGCTCCTACAATGAGCAGTTCTTC.

This clonotype was recorded at least ten times. The chain links TRBV29-1 to TRBJ2-7, with 8 bases fitting TRBD1. Germline CDR1 SQVTM, CDR2 ANQGSEA. V dropped 4 bases and J dropped 7; count of bases not matched to a gene: 9. The CDR3 totals 13 residues. CDR3 amino acids: CSVGRQGAGEQYF. The CDR3 nucleotides are TGCAGCGTTGGGCGCCAGGGGGCGGGAGAGCAGTACTTC.

This clonotype showed up many times. The chain couples TRBV5-6 to TRBJ2-7; D may be TRBD1 (5 bases). The CDR3 extends over 13 amino acids. Germline V gives CDR1 SGHDT, CDR2 YYEEEE. Trimming took off 0 bases at V and 6 bases at J, with 10 bases between the two ends. The CDR3, as DNA: TGTGCCAGCAGCTTGGGACAGATGCGCGAGCAGTACTTC. Translating gives CASSLGQMREQYF.

The chain links TRBV11-2 to TRBJ2-7; TRBD2 aligns across 10 bases. This CDR3 spans 21 amino acids. V lost 0 bases to trimming and J lost 4 bases; unmatched junction nucleotides: 21. Germline CDR1 and CDR2: SGHAT and FQNNGV. The CDR3 spells CASSLDGGGLKRLAGSYEQYF. CDR3 DNA: TGTGCCAGCAGCTTAGACGGGGGGGGCCTAAAACGACTAGCGGGCAGTTACGAGCAGTACTTC.

This clonotype occurred many times. V and J are TRBV27 and TRBJ2-7; D is possibly TRBD1 (6 bases). In germline, CDR1 is MNHEY, CDR2 SMNVEV (reference sequence). With 4 bases removed from V and 3 bases from J, the gap between germline ends came to 10 bases. CDR3 size: 13 residues. The CDR3 DNA is TGTGCCAGCAGTTCGACAGGTCTCTACGAGCAGTACTTC. Amino acids: CASSSTGLYEQYF.

This clonotype has ten or more counts. This rearrangement joins TRBV11-3 to TRBJ2-7, with no clear D. The CDR3 extends over 12 amino acids. Germline values: CDR1 SGHNT, CDR2 YENEEA. The V end lost 3 bases, the J end lost 7 bases, and 10 bases lay between the germline ends. CDR3 sequence reads: CASSFNDFEQYF. In DNA, the CDR3 is TGTGCCAGCAGCTTTAACGACTTTGAGCAGTACTTC.